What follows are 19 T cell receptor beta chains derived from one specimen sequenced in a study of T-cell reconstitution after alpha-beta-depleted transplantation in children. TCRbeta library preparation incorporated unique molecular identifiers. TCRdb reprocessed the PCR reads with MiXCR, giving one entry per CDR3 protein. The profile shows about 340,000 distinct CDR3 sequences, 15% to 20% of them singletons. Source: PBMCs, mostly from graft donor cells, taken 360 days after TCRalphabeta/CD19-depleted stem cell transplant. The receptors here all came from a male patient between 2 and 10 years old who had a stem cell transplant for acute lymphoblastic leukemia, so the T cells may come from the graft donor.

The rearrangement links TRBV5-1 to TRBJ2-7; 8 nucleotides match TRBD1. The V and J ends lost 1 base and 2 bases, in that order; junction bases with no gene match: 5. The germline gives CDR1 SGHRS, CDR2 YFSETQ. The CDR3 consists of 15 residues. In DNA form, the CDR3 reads TGCGCCAGCAGCTTGCGGGACAGGACTCCCTACGAGCAGTACTTC. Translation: CASSLRDRTPYEQYF.

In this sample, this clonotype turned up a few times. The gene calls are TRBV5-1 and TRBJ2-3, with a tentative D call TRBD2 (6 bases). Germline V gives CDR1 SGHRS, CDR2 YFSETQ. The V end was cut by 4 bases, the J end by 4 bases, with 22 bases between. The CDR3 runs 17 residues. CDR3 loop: CASSAATRALGADTQYF. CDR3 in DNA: TGCGCCAGCAGCGCAGCGACTAGAGCCCTGGGTGCAGATACGCAGTATTTT.

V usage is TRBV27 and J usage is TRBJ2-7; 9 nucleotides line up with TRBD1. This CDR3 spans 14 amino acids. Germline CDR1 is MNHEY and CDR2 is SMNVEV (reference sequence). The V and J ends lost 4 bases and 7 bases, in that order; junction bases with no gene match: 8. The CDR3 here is CASSWHRGPREQYF. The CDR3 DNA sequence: TGTGCCAGCAGTTGGCACAGGGGGCCGCGGGAGCAGTACTTC.

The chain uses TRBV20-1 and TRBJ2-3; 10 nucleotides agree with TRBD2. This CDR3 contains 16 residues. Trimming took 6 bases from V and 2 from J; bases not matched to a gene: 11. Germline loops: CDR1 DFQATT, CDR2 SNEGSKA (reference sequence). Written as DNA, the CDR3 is TGCAGTGCCAGTCTTAGGACTAGCGGTTTCACAGATACGCAGTATTTT. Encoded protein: CSASLRTSGFTDTQYF.

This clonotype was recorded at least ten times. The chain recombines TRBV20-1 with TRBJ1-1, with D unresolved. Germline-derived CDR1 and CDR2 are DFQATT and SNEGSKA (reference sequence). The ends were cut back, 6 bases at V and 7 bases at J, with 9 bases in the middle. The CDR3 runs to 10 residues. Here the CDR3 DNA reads TGCAGTGCCAGGCTACTTGAAGCTTTCTTT. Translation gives CSARLLEAFF.

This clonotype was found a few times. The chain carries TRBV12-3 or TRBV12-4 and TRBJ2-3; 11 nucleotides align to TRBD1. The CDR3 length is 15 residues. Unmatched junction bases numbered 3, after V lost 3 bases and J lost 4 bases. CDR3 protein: CASSFRTGGADTQYF. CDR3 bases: TGTGCCAGCAGTTTTAGGACAGGGGGCGCAGATACGCAGTATTTT.

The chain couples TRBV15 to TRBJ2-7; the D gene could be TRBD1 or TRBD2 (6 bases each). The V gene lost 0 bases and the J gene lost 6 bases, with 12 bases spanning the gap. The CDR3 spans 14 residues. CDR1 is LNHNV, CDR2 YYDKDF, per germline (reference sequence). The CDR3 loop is CATSRDLGGGEQYF. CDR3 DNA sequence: TGTGCCACCAGCAGAGATCTCGGAGGGGGCGAGCAGTACTTC.

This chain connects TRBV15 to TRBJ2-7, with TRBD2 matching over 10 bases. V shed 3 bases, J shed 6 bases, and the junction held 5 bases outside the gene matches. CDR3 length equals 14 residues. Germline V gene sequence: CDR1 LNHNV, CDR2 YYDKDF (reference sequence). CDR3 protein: CATSSSSGSFEQYF. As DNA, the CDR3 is TGTGCCACCAGCAGTTCTAGCGGGAGCTTCGAGCAGTACTTC.

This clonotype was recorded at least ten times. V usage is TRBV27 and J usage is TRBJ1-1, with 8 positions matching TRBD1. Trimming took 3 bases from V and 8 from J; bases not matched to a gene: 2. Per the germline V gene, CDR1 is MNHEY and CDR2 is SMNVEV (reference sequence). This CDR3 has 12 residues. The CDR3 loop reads CASSLQGAEAFF. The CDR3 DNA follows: TGTGCCAGCAGTTTGCAGGGGGCGGAAGCTTTCTTT.

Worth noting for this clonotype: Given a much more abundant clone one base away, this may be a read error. CDR3 in amino acids: CASSPLGGWPQHF. CDR3 DNA sequence: TGTGCCAGCAGTCCCCTCGGCGGCTGGCCCCAGCATTTT. The chain uses TRBV6-1 and TRBJ1-5; no reliable D call. The CDR3 spans 13 residues. Trimming removed 5 bases at V and 9 bases at J, with 14 bases between. Germline V CDR1 and CDR2: MNHNS, SASEGT.

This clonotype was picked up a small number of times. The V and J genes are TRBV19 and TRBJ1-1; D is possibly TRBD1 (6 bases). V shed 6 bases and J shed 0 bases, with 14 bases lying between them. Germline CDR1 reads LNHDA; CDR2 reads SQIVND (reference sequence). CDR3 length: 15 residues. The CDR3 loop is CASSPFRGVNTEAFF. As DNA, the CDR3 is TGTGCCAGTAGCCCTTTCAGGGGAGTGAACACTGAAGCTTTCTTT.

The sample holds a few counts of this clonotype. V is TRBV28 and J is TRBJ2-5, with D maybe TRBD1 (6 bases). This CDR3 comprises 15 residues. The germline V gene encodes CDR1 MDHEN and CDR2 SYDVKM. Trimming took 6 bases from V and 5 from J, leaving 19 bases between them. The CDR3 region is CASSGTNRVRETQYF. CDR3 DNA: TGTGCCAGCAGCGGAACTAACAGGGTTCGGGAGACCCAGTACTTC. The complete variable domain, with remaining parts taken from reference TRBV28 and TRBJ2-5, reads DVKVTQSSRYLVKRTGEKVFLECVQDMDHENMFWYRQDPGLGLRLIYFSYDVKMKEKGDIPEGYSVSREKKERFSLILESASTNQTSMYLCASSGTNRVRETQYFGPGTRLLVL.

CDR3 protein: CSAPTEWRPGQVTRFSYNEQFF. CDR3 coding DNA: TGCAGTGCCCCCACAGAGTGGCGCCCGGGACAAGTGACTCGTTTCTCCTACAATGAGCAGTTCTTC. The chain has TRBV20-1 and TRBJ2-1; D perhaps matches TRBD1 (6 bases). Trimming took off 6 bases at V and 0 bases at J, with 36 bases between the two ends. CDR3 length: 22 amino acids. The germline CDR1 and CDR2 sequences are DFQATT and SNEGSKA (reference sequence).

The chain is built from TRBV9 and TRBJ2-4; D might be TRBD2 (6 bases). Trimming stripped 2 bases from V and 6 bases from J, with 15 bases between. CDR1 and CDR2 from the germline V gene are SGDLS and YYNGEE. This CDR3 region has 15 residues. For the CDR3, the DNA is TGTGCCAGCAGCGTGGGGGGTCGACAGCTAAACATTCAGTACTTC. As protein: CASSVGGRQLNIQYF.

In nucleotides, the CDR3 is TGTGCCAGCAGCGAACAGCGGGAGTCCTCCTACGAGCAGTACTTC. Translation: CASSEQRESSYEQYF. The V and J genes are TRBV4-2 and TRBJ2-7; 8 bases match TRBD2. This CDR3 region has 15 residues. V gave up 5 bases and J gave up 0 bases; unmatched junction bases: 6. In germline, CDR1 is LGHNA, CDR2 YNFKEQ.

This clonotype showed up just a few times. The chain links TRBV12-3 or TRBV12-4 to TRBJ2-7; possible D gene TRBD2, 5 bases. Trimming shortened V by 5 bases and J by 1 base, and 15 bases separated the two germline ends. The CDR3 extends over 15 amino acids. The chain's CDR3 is CASSPLTGSSYEQYF. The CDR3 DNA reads TGTGCCAGCAGTCCACTCACGGGGAGTTCCTACGAGCAGTACTTC.

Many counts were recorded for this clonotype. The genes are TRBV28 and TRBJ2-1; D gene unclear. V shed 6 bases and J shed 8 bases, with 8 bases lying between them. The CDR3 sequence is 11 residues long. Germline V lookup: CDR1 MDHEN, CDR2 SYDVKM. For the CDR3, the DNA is TGTGCCAGCAGCATAGAGGATGAGCAGTTCTTC. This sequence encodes CASSIEDEQFF.

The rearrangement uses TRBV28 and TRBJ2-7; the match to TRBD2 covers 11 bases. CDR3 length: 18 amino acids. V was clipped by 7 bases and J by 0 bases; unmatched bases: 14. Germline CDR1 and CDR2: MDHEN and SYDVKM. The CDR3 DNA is TGTGCCAGCACCTTAACCCTGTGGACTAGCGGGCGCTCCTACGAGCAGTACTTC. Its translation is CASTLTLWTSGRSYEQYF.

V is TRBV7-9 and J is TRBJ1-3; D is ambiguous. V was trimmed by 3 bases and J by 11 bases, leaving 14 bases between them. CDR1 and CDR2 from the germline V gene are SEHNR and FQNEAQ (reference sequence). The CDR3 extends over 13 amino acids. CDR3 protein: CASSFVRSGSIYF. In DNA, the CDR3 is TGTGCCAGCAGCTTCGTTCGGTCCGGGTCCATATATTTT.